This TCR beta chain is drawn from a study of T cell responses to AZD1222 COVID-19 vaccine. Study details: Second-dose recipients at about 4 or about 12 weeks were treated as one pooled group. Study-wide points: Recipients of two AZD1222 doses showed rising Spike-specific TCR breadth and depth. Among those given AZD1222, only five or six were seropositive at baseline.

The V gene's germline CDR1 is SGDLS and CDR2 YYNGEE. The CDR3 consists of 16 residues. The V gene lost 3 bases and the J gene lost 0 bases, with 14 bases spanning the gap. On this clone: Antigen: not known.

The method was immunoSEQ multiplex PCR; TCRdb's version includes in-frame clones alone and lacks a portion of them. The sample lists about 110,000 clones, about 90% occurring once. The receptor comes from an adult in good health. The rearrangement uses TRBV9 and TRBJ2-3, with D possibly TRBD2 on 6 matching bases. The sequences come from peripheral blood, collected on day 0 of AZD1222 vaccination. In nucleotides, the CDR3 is TGTGCCAGCAGCGCAGAAGCGGGTCTTAGCACAGATACGCAGTATTTT. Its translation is CASSAEAGLSTDTQYF.